This passage covers 20 T cell receptor beta chains from one sample sequenced in a study of CD8 T cells in ankylosing spondylitis. TCRdb fed the 5' RACE reads into MiXCR, producing one record per CDR3 protein. Of some 63,000 distinct CDR3 sequences in the sample, 6.2% were seen once. The sample was synovial fluid, either unsorted or a sorted T cell fraction (not recorded which). The receptors stem from a male donor with ankylosing spondylitis.

V usage is TRBV7-2 and J usage is TRBJ2-2; 9 bases align to TRBD1. The CDR3 totals 15 residues. Germline values: CDR1 SGHTA, CDR2 FQGNSA. V gave up 7 bases and J gave up 2 bases; unmatched junction bases: 5. The CDR3 nucleotides are TGTGCCAGCAACCTACAGGGGGCCAACACCGGGGAGCTGTTTTTT. Amino acid sequence: CASNLQGANTGELFF.

This clonotype occurred many times. The gene calls are TRBV12-3 or TRBV12-4 and TRBJ2-7, with 9 bases lining up with TRBD2. Trimming removed 2 bases from V and 6 bases from J; junction bases left unmatched: 2. This CDR3 comprises 13 residues. The CDR3 region has the DNA TGTGCCAGCAGTTTATTGACTAGCGGCGAGCAGTACTTC. This translates into CASSLLTSGEQYF.

Many counts were recorded for this clonotype. The genes are TRBV7-9 and TRBJ2-2; D unclear. Germline CDR1 and CDR2: SEHNR and FQNEAQ (reference sequence). The CDR3 loop spans 15 amino acids. The V gene lost 1 base and the J gene lost 0 bases, with 6 bases spanning the gap. This chain's CDR3 is CASSLGATNTGELFF. In DNA form, the CDR3 reads TGTGCCAGCAGCTTAGGTGCTACGAACACCGGGGAGCTGTTTTTT.

In its sample, this clonotype was seen many times. The J gene is TRBJ2-7, the V gene TRBV2; D is unclear. Germline CDR1 and CDR2: SNHLY and FYNNEI. The CDR3 is 11 amino acids. V lost 8 bases and J 2 bases, leaving 7 bases between the germline ends. The CDR3 DNA follows: TGTGCCAGCGGCGCGGCCTACGAGCAGTACTTC. Translated: CASGAAYEQYF.

The table lists this clonotype with many counts. The V gene is TRBV7-2, the J gene TRBJ1-4, with D hard to call. This CDR3 is 11 amino acids long. Trimming removed 3 bases at V and 8 bases at J, with 4 bases between. The germline gives CDR1 SGHTA, CDR2 FQGNSA. CDR3 sequence (DNA): TGTGCCAGCAGCTTGCGGGAAAAACTGTTTTTT. It is translated as CASSLREKLFF. Full variable domain (missing parts from reference TRBV7-2 and TRBJ1-4): GAGVSQSPSNKVTEKGKDVELRCDPISGHTALYWYRQSLGQGLEFLIYFQGNSAPDKSGLPSDRFSAERTGGSVSTLTIQRTQQEDSAVYLCASSLREKLFFGSGTQLSVL.

This clonotype was detected many times. The chain recombines TRBV7-9 with TRBJ2-2; 9 bases are a match to TRBD2. The germline CDR1 and CDR2 sequences are SEHNR and FQNEAQ (reference sequence). This CDR3 is 17 amino acids long. J was trimmed by 2 bases and V by 5 bases; bases with no gene match: 9. The CDR3 nucleotides read TGTGCCAGCAGCGCCGCCGGACTAGCGCGAAACACCGGGGAGCTGTTTTTT. Protein: CASSAAGLARNTGELFF.

The table lists this clonotype with many counts. The rearrangement uses TRBV12-3 or TRBV12-4 and TRBJ1-5, with a weak D call TRBD1 (5 bases). This CDR3 contains 13 residues. Trimming removed 5 bases at V and 7 bases at J, with 12 bases between. Here the CDR3 reads CASSRDGGQPQHF. DNA of the CDR3: TGTGCCAGCAGTAGGGACGGGGGGCAGCCCCAGCATTTT.

The chain has TRBV7-2 and TRBJ2-7; 7 nucleotides agree with TRBD2. CDR3 size: 15 residues. V trimming: 4 bases; J trimming: 2 bases; junction bases outside the gene matches: 8. The germline gives CDR1 SGHTA, CDR2 FQGNSA. The CDR3 DNA reads as TGTGCCAGCAGCTCAAGAAGCGGGACTCCCTACGAGCAGTACTTC. The encoded protein is CASSSRSGTPYEQYF.

This clonotype showed up just once. V and J are TRBV5-8 and TRBJ2-5; either TRBD1 or TRBD2 may fit D (6 bases each). Trimming cost V 0 bases and J 1 base, with 10 bases left between them. The CDR3 sequence is 15 residues long. The germline V gene has CDR1 SGHTS and CDR2 YDEGEE. CDR3 region: CASSLGGGGQETQYF. CDR3 DNA sequence: TGTGCCAGCAGCTTGGGTGGAGGGGGCCAAGAGACCCAGTACTTC.

This clonotype occurred many times. This chain joins TRBV5-1 and TRBJ2-2; D tentatively reads TRBD1 or TRBD2 (5 bases each). Germline CDR1 SGHRS, CDR2 YFSETQ. This CDR3 spans 15 amino acids. Trimming removed 2 bases at V and 7 bases at J, with 15 bases between. This CDR3 reads CASSLAQLGVGELFF. The CDR3 nucleotides are TGCGCCAGCAGCTTAGCCCAACTAGGGGTCGGGGAGCTGTTTTTT. Full variable domain (remainder filled in from reference TRBV5-1 and TRBJ2-2): KAGVTQTPRYLIKTRGQQVTLSCSPISGHRSVSWYQQTPGQGLQFLFEYFSETQRNKGNFPGRFSGRQFSNSRSEMNVSTLELGDSALYLCASSLAQLGVGELFFGEGSRLTVL.

This clonotype has ten or more counts. The J gene is TRBJ2-2, the V gene TRBV9, with a possible D match to TRBD1 (5 bases). V was pared by 2 bases and J by 6 bases, with 8 bases between. Looked up from germline, CDR1 is SGDLS and CDR2 is YYNGEE. CDR3 length equals 13 residues. The CDR3 DNA reads as TGTGCCAGCAGCGTCAGGGCAGCCGGGGAGCTGTTTTTT. The encoded protein is CASSVRAAGELFF.

Many counts were recorded for this clonotype. The chain employs TRBV5-1 and TRBJ2-1; 9 nucleotides align to TRBD1. The CDR3 has 16 residues. V lost 2 bases to trimming and J lost 9 bases; unmatched junction nucleotides: 12. In germline, CDR1 is SGHRS, CDR2 YFSETQ. CDR3 sequence: CASSFSGQGILAEQFF. CDR3 bases: TGCGCCAGCAGCTTCTCAGGACAGGGGATTCTGGCTGAGCAGTTCTTC.

This clonotype was observed many times. The V and J genes are TRBV7-2 and TRBJ2-3; 8 bases are a match to TRBD2. V trimming: 6 bases; J trimming: 1 base; junction bases outside the gene matches: 3. CDR1 is SGHTA and CDR2 is FQGNSA in the germline V gene. CDR3 length: 14 residues. This CDR3 reads CASSLAGRTDTQYF. The CDR3 DNA reads TGTGCCAGCAGTCTAGCGGGCCGCACAGATACGCAGTATTTT. Together with reference TRBV7-2 and TRBJ2-3, the CDR3 gives the full variable domain: GAGVSQSPSNKVTEKGKDVELRCDPISGHTALYWYRQSLGQGLEFLIYFQGNSAPDKSGLPSDRFSAERTGGSVSTLTIQRTQQEDSAVYLCASSLAGRTDTQYFGPGTRLTVL.

The table lists this clonotype with a few counts. V usage is TRBV7-8 and J usage is TRBJ2-7, with D perhaps matching TRBD2 (5 bases). The CDR3 covers 15 residues. Germline V lookup: CDR1 SGHVS, CDR2 FQNEAQ. V shed 3 bases and J shed 4 bases, with 16 bases lying between them. The CDR3 DNA sequence: TGTGCCAGCAGCTTCGCGTTCGGGGTTATGTACGAGCAGTACTTC. It yields the protein CASSFAFGVMYEQYF.

This clonotype was detected ten times or more. V and J are TRBV18 and TRBJ1-1; no clear D. Germline values: CDR1 KGHSH, CDR2 LQKENI. The CDR3 contains 15 residues. V shed 2 bases and J shed 2 bases, with 12 bases lying between them. The CDR3 nucleotides are TGTGCCAGCTCACCAACCGCCACACGAAACACTGAAGCTTTCTTT. Amino acids: CASSPTATRNTEAFF.

This CDR3 reads CASSQVPARNYGYTF. CDR3 coding DNA: TGTGCCAGCAGCCAAGTCCCGGCCCGAAACTATGGCTACACCTTC. The gene calls are TRBV3-1 and TRBJ1-2; no firm D call. Trimming pared 1 base from V and 2 bases from J, leaving 11 bases between. Germline lookup yields CDR1 LGHDT and CDR2 YNNKEL (reference sequence). The CDR3 totals 15 residues.

This clonotype was recorded a few times. J is TRBJ1-4 and V is TRBV4-3; D not certain. Deletions cut 4 bases from V and 8 bases from J, with 11 bases between. Germline V gene sequence: CDR1 LGHNA, CDR2 YSLEER. The CDR3 length is 13 residues. CDR3 region: CASSLRPREKLFF. CDR3 coding DNA: TGCGCCAGCAGCCTCCGGCCTCGGGAAAAACTGTTTTTT.

This clonotype showed up just a few times. The gene calls are TRBV5-5 and TRBJ2-5, with a possible D match to TRBD2 (5 bases). The germline CDR1 and CDR2 sequences are SGHKS and YYEKEE (reference sequence). The CDR3 is 14 amino acids. V was shortened by 2 bases and J by 7 bases, with 15 bases between the two germline ends. The CDR3 region is CASSLEGPKVTQYF. The DNA for the CDR3 is TGTGCCAGCAGCTTAGAGGGTCCCAAAGTGACCCAGTACTTC.

This clonotype was detected only a few times. This rearrangement joins TRBV12-3 or TRBV12-4 to TRBJ2-5; D is ambiguous. Trimming took 3 bases from V and 6 from J, leaving 8 bases between them. The CDR3 loop spans 12 amino acids. CDR3 amino acids: CASSFDGKTQYF. As DNA, the CDR3 is TGTGCCAGCAGTTTTGATGGGAAGACCCAGTACTTC.

This clonotype has a single count. Being one base from a much bigger clone, this may be a read error. The rearrangement joins TRBV20-1 to TRBJ1-4; a weak D match, TRBD1 (6 bases). The CDR3 is made up of 13 amino acids. The germline gives CDR1 DFQATT, CDR2 SNEGSKA (reference sequence). V was cut by 8 bases and J by 7 bases, with 17 bases left in between. CDR3 in amino acids: CSTKGGQSEKLFF. CDR3 bases: TGCAGTACGAAGGGAGGACAGAGTGAAAAACTGTTTTTT.